These 13 T cell receptor beta chains originate from one sample sequenced in a study of T cells in Graves' hyperthyroidism and ophthalmopathy. RNA transcripts provided the source from which TCR beta CDR3 regions were amplified. Carried out on the TCR CDR3, a first-round RT-PCR used the HTBI primer set. TCRdb re-analysed the multiplex PCR reads in MiXCR, keeping a single row per CDR3 protein. The sample yields hundreds of thousands of distinct CDR3 sequences, 12% to 15% seen once. The sequenced material came from blood. The receptors shown here come from a woman aged 18-30 years with Graves' hyperthyroidism.

A few counts support this clonotype. The V and J genes are TRBV14 and TRBJ2-2, with 12 nucleotides matching TRBD2. CDR3 length: 18 amino acids. After removal of 2 bases from V and 4 bases from J, the junction contained 8 bases not matched to a gene. Germline CDR1 reads SGHDN; CDR2 reads FVKESK. The DNA of the CDR3 is TGTGCCAGCAGCCAAATACCAACTAGCGGGAGGCTCACCGGGGAGCTGTTTTTT. Its protein is CASSQIPTSGRLTGELFF.

This clonotype has a handful of counts. V gene TRBV28 combines with J gene TRBJ1-5; TRBD1 agrees at 8 bases. This CDR3 comprises 14 residues. From germline, CDR1 is MDHEN and CDR2 SYDVKM. V lost 6 bases and J lost 8; bases outside the gene matches: 9. CDR3 amino acids: CASSDRGIREPQHF. In DNA, the CDR3 is TGTGCCAGCAGCGACAGGGGTATCCGTGAGCCCCAGCATTTT.

The chain carries TRBV19 and TRBJ1-2; no clear D gene. The V end lost 3 bases, the J end lost 3 bases, and 17 bases lay between the germline ends. The V gene's germline CDR1 is LNHDA and CDR2 SQIVND (reference sequence). This CDR3 contains 16 residues. The CDR3 DNA reads as TGTGCCAGTAGTATCGGATCATTGGGGAACCACTATGGCTACACCTTC. Amino acids: CASSIGSLGNHYGYTF.

This clonotype occurred many times. V and J are TRBV12-3 or TRBV12-4 and TRBJ2-3, with TRBD2 matching 11 bases. The CDR3 is 18 amino acids. J was trimmed by 1 base and V by 3 bases; bases with no gene match: 9. The CDR3 region has the DNA TGTGCCAGCAGTTTCCTCGGGACTAGCGGACCTCGCACAGATACGCAGTATTTT. Its translation is CASSFLGTSGPRTDTQYF.

About this clonotype itself: Being one base from a much bigger clone, this may be a read error. The chain employs TRBV6-5 and TRBJ2-1; 8 bases are shared with TRBD1. The CDR3 is 16 residues long. The V segment lost 2 bases and the J segment 10 bases; nucleotides outside the gene matches: 13. Germline values: CDR1 MNHEY, CDR2 SVGAGI. The CDR3 DNA is TGTGCCAGCAGTTACGCTAGGACAGGGATGCGACACGAGCAGTTCTTC. Its translation: CASSYARTGMRHEQFF.

There are many counts of this clonotype. This chain's CDR3 is CASSFTAVNEQFF. The CDR3, as DNA: TGTGCCAGCAGTTTTACGGCAGTCAATGAGCAGTTCTTC. The J gene is TRBJ2-1, the V gene TRBV28, with D unclear. The germline V gene has CDR1 MDHEN and CDR2 SYDVKM. This CDR3 is built from 13 residues. V was clipped by 3 bases and J by 6 bases, with 9 bases between them.

This clonotype has a count of ten or more. The chain carries TRBV28 and TRBJ2-1; weak D call: TRBD1 (5 bases). Germline V lookup: CDR1 MDHEN, CDR2 SYDVKM. Deletions cut 5 bases from V and 4 bases from J, with 18 bases between. The CDR3 extends over 16 amino acids. CDR3 bases: TGTGCCAGCAGTCCCCAAGGGGCCTGGTCGTACAATGAGCAGTTCTTC. It encodes CASSPQGAWSYNEQFF. The full variable domain, its missing parts supplied by reference TRBV28 and TRBJ2-1, is DVKVTQSSRYLVKRTGEKVFLECVQDMDHENMFWYRQDPGLGLRLIYFSYDVKMKEKGDIPEGYSVSREKKERFSLILESASTNQTSMYLCASSPQGAWSYNEQFFGPGTRLTVL.

V and J are TRBV20-1 and TRBJ1-5; weak D call: TRBD1 (5 bases). The CDR3 has 15 amino acids. V was pared by 1 base and J by 0 bases, with 10 bases between. The V gene's germline CDR1 is DFQATT and CDR2 SNEGSKA (reference sequence). The DNA of the CDR3 is TGCAGTGCTAGAGTGCCCGGGGGTAGCAATCAGCCCCAGCATTTT. Translated, it gives CSARVPGGSNQPQHF.

This clonotype was detected ten times or more. The rearrangement joins TRBV7-8 to TRBJ2-1; TRBD1 aligns across 8 bases. Germline loops: CDR1 SGHVS, CDR2 FQNEAQ. CDR3 length: 15 residues. J gave up 5 bases and V 5 bases, and 8 bases lay outside the gene matches. The CDR3, as DNA: TGTGCCAGCAGCCCGGACAGGGAAGGGCACAATGAGCAGTTCTTC. Encoded protein: CASSPDREGHNEQFF.

In this sample, this clonotype turned up a few times. The V gene is TRBV12-3 or TRBV12-4, the J gene TRBJ1-1, with TRBD1 matching over 8 bases. The CDR3 loop spans 14 amino acids. After removal of 6 bases from V and 11 bases from J, the junction contained 14 bases not matched to a gene. CDR3 residues: CASSTLNPDREAFF. CDR3 nucleotide sequence: TGTGCCAGCAGCACCCTCAACCCGGACAGGGAGGCTTTCTTT.

This clonotype was counted ten times or more. J is TRBJ2-7 and V is TRBV20-1; TRBD2 agrees at 14 bases. V gave up 5 bases and J gave up 3 bases; unmatched junction bases: 3. The germline V gene encodes CDR1 DFQATT and CDR2 SNEGSKA (reference sequence). The CDR3 runs to 14 residues. CDR3 sequence reads: CSAPGTSGSYEQYF. For the CDR3, the DNA is TGCAGTGCTCCCGGGACTAGCGGGAGCTACGAGCAGTACTTC.

The sample holds a few counts of this clonotype. This chain connects TRBV12-3 or TRBV12-4 to TRBJ2-5; 7 bases agree with TRBD2. The CDR3 sequence is 14 residues long. V was pared by 5 bases and J by 4 bases, with 7 bases of the junction left unmatched. This CDR3 is CASSERDPGETQYF. For the CDR3, the DNA is TGTGCCAGCAGTGAGCGGGACCCGGGAGAGACCCAGTACTTC.

With regard to this clonotype: A much larger clone differs by one base, so this may be a read error. The CDR3 does not close with the conserved phenylalanine or tryptophan, likely indicating a read error. The J gene is TRBJ2-7, the V gene TRBV20-1, with D tentatively TRBD1 (6 bases). The CDR3 totals 15 residues. Germline lookup yields CDR1 DFQATT and CDR2 SNEGSKA (reference sequence). Trimming pared 3 bases from V and 2 bases from J, leaving 17 bases between. The CDR3 here is CSARSWTVMTYEQYL. The CDR3 DNA is TGCAGTGCTAGGTCCTGGACAGTGATGACCTACGAGCAGTACCTC.